These T cell receptor beta chains were read from a single sample in a study of long-term antiretroviral therapy in people with HIV. Clones were read by immunoSEQ multiplex PCR, and TCRdb kept only the in-frame ones, dropping some. The sample shows 20,000 to 25,000 clones, roughly 80% of them seen only once. The sample here was unsorted PBMCs, taken 0.4 years after starting antiretroviral therapy. The receptors were sampled from a man in his fifties or sixties with HIV. The CDR3 runs from the conserved cysteine through the conserved F or W. Each record gives: clone size, V gene, J gene, D gene, CDR3 protein, CDR3 DNA. A D gene is named only where the DNA matches it firmly. The size entry is marked missing in some rows and otherwise reads once, few, many or a size class.

size: -
V: TRBV4-3
J: TRBJ1-1
D: -
CDR3: CASSQEGHNTEAFF
DNA: TGCGCCAGCAGCCAAGAAGGGCATAACACTGAAGCTTTCTTT

size: once
V: TRBV5-6
J: TRBJ1-3
D: -
CDR3: CASSSPQFNSGNTIYF
DNA: TGTGCCAGCAGCAGCCCACAGTTTAACTCTGGAAACACCATATATTTT

size: -
V: TRBV5-6
J: TRBJ1-1
D: TRBD1
CDR3: CASSLHDRVNTEAFF
DNA: TGTGCCAGCAGCTTGCACGACAGGGTGAACACTGAAGCTTTCTTT

size: -
V: TRBV30
J: TRBJ1-3
D: TRBD1
CDR3: CAWSAGTGSGNTIYF
DNA: TGTGCCTGGAGTGCCGGGACAGGGTCTGGAAACACCATATATTTT

size: -
V: TRBV30
J: TRBJ2-3
D: TRBD2
CDR3: CAWMDVAGLAGRRWETDTQYF
DNA: TGTGCCTGGATGGATGTGGCGGGGCTAGCGGGGCGGCGGTGGGAAACAGATACGCAGTATTTT

size: -
V: TRBV27
J: TRBJ1-5
D: TRBD1
CDR3: CASRQYRGGDQPQHF
DNA: TGTGCCAGCAGGCAATACAGGGGCGGTGATCAGCCCCAGCATTTT

size: -
V: TRBV7-9
J: TRBJ1-2
D: TRBD1
CDR3: CASSRLRDRNYGYTF
DNA: TGTGCCAGCAGCCGCTTGAGGGACAGGAACTATGGCTACACCTTC

size: -
V: TRBV6-5
J: TRBJ1-3
D: TRBD1
CDR3: CASSYSWTGVNTIYF
DNA: TGTGCCAGCAGTTACTCTTGGACAGGGGTGAACACCATATATTTT

size: -
V: TRBV4-1
J: TRBJ2-7
D: TRBD1
CDR3: CASSQEWGQGYEQYF
DNA: TGCGCCAGCAGCCAAGAATGGGGACAGGGTTACGAGCAGTACTTC

size: -
V: TRBV7-5
J: TRBJ2-3
D: -
CDR3: CARSDSRGPDTQYF
DNA: TGTGCCAGAAGCGACAGTAGGGGGCCAGATACGCAGTATTTT